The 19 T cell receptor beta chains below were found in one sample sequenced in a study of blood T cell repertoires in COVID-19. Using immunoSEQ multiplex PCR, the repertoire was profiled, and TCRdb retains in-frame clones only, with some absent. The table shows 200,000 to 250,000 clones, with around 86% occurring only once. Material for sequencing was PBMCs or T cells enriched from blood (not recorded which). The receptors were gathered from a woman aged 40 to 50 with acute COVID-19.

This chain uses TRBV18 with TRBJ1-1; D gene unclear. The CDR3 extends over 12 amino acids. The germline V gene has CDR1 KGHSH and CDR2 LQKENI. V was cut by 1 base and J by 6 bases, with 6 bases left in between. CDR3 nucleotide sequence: TGTGCCAGCTCACCACAGCTGTCTGAAGCTTTCTTT. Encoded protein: CASSPQLSEAFF.

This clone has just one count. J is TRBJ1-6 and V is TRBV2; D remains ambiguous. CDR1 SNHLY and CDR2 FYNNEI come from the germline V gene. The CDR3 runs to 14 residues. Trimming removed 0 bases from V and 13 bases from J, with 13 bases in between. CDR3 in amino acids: CASSEALGGVPLHF. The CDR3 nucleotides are TGTGCCAGCAGTGAAGCCCTCGGTGGTGTGCCCCTCCACTTT.

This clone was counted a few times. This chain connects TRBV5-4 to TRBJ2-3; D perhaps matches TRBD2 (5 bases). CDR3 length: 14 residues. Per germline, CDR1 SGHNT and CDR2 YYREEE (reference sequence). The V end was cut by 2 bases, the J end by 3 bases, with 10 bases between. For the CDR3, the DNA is TGTGCCAGCAGCTTAGGTCCGGGAACAGATACGCAGTATTTT. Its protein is CASSLGPGTDTQYF.

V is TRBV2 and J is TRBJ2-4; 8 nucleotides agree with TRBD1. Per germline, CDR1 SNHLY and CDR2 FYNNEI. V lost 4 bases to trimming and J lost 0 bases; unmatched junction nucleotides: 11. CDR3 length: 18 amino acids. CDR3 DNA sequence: TGTGCCAGCAGTGGACAGGGGTCGAGTTCGCTAGCCAAAAACATTCAGTACTTC. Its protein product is CASSGQGSSSLAKNIQYF.

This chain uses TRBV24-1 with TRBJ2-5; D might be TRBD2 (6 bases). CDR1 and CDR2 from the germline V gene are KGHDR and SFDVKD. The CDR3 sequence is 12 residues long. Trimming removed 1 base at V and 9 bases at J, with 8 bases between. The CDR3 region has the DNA TGTGCCACCAGTGATTTCGGGGGAGCCCAGTACTTC. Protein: CATSDFGGAQYF.

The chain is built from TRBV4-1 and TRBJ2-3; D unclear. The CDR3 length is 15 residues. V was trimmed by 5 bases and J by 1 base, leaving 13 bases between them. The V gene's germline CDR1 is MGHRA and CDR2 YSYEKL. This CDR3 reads CASSSPEAGTDTQYF. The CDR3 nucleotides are TGCGCCAGCAGCTCCCCCGAGGCCGGCACAGATACGCAGTATTTT.

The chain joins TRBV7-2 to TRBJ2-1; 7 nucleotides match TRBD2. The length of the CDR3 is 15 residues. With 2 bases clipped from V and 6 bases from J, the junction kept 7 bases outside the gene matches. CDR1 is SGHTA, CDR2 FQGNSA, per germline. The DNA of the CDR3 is TGTGCCAGCAGCTTACAGTGGGGGGGAGGCAATGAGCAGTTCTTC. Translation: CASSLQWGGGNEQFF. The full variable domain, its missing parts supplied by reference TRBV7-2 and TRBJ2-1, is GAGVSQSPSNKVTEKGKDVELRCDPISGHTALYWYRQSLGQGLEFLIYFQGNSAPDKSGLPSDRFSAERTGGSVSTLTIQRTQQEDSAVYLCASSLQWGGGNEQFFGPGTRLTVL.

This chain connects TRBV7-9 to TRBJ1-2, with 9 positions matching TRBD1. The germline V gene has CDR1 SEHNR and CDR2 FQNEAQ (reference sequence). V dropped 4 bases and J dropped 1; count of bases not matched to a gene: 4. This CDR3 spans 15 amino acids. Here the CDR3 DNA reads TGTGCCAGCAGCTCTGGGACAGGGAATAACTATGGCTACACCTTC. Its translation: CASSSGTGNNYGYTF.

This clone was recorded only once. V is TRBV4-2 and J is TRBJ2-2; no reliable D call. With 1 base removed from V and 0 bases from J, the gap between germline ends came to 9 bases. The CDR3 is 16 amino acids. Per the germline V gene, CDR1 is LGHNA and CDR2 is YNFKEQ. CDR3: CASSQGISPNTGELFF. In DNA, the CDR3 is TGTGCCAGCAGCCAAGGGATTAGCCCGAACACCGGGGAGCTGTTTTTT.

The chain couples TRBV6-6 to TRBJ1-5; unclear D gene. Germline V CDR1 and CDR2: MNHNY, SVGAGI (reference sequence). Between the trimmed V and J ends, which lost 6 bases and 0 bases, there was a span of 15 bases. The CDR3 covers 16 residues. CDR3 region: CASSPWEEYSNQPQHF. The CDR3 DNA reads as TGTGCCAGCAGCCCTTGGGAGGAATATAGCAATCAGCCCCAGCATTTT.

In nucleotides, the CDR3 is TGCGCCAGCAGCCTAACAAACTCCTACGAGCAGTACTTC. This gives the protein CASSLTNSYEQYF. The V and J genes are TRBV4-1 and TRBJ2-7; D unresolved. The CDR3 is 13 residues long. Germline V lookup: CDR1 MGHRA, CDR2 YSYEKL. Between the trimmed V and J ends, which lost 4 bases and 0 bases, there was a span of 7 bases.

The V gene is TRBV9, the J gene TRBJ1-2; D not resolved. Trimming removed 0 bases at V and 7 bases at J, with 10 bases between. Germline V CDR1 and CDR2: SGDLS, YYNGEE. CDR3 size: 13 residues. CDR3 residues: CASSVVGGFGYTF. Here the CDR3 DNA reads TGTGCCAGCAGCGTAGTTGGAGGGTTTGGCTACACCTTC. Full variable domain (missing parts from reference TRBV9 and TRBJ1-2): DSGVTQTPKHLITATGQRVTLRCSPRSGDLSVYWYQQSLDQGLQFLIQYYNGEERAKGNILERFSAQQFPDLHSELNLSSLELGDSALYFCASSVVGGFGYTFGSGTRLTVV.

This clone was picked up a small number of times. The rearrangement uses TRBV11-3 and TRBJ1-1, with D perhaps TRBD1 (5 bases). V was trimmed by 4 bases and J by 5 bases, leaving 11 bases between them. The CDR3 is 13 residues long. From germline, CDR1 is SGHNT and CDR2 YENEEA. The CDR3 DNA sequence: TGTGCCAGCAGCTCGGGACTTACAACTGAAGCTTTCTTT. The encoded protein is CASSSGLTTEAFF.

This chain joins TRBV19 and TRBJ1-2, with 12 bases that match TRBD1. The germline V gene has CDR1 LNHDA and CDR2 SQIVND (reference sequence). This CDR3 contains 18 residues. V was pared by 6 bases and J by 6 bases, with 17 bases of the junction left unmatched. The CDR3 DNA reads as TGTGCCAGTAGCCCTGGACCGCTCCGGGACAGGGGGCCTGATGGCTACACCTTC. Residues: CASSPGPLRDRGPDGYTF.

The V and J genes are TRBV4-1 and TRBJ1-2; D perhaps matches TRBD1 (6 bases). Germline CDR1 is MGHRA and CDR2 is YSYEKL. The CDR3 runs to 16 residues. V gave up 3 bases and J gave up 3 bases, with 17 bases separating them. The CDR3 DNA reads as TGCGCCAGCAGCCATCCAGCGGGACAAGGTTACTATGGCTACACCTTC. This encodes CASSHPAGQGYYGYTF.

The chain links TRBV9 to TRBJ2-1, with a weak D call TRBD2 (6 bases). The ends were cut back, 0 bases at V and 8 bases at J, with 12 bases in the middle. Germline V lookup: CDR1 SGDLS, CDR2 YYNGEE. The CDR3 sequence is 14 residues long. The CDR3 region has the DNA TGTGCCAGCAGCGTAGGGGACCCGGGGGATGAGCAGTTCTTC. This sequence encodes CASSVGDPGDEQFF. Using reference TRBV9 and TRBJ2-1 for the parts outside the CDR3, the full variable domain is DSGVTQTPKHLITATGQRVTLRCSPRSGDLSVYWYQQSLDQGLQFLIQYYNGEERAKGNILERFSAQQFPDLHSELNLSSLELGDSALYFCASSVGDPGDEQFFGPGTRLTVL.

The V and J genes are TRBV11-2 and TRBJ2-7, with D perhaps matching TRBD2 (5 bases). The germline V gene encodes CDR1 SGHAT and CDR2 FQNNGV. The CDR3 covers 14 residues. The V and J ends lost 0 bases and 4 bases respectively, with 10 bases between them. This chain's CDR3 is CASSLDGRGYEQYV. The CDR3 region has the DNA TGTGCCAGCAGCTTAGATGGCAGAGGGTACGAGCAGTACGTC.

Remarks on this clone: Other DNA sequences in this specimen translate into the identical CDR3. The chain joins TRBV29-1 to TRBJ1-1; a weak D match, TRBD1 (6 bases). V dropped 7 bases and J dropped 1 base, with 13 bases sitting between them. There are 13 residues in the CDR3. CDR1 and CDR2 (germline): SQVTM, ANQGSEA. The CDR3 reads CSAGGGANTEAFF. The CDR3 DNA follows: TGCAGCGCTGGAGGGGGGGCGAACACTGAAGCTTTCTTT.

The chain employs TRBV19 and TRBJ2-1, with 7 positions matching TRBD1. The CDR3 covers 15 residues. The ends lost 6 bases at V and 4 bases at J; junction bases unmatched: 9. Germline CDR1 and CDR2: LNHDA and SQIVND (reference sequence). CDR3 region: CASRSGTERYNEQFF. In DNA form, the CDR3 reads TGTGCCAGTAGGTCCGGGACAGAACGTTACAATGAGCAGTTCTTC.